This T cell receptor (beta chain) was documented in a study of T-cell reconstitution after alpha-beta-depleted transplantation in children. Whole-study findings and limits: Several hundred graft clones that had expanded were reportedly the source of alpha-beta T cells about two months after transplant. Day-60 TCRbeta diversity that was high in some patients was derived from surviving recipient T cells and thymic progenitors. Among T cells one year after transplant, newly produced cells accounted for most counts and diversity.

Regarding this clonotype: As yet, its antigen is unknown.

The CDR3 has 13 residues. V lost 2 bases and J lost 5; bases outside the gene matches: 4. Germline CDR1 reads DFQATT; CDR2 reads SNEGSKA (reference sequence). Researchers prepared the TCRbeta library using unique molecular identifiers, the study reports. One entry per CDR3 protein results from TCRdb running MiXCR on the PCR reads. This table has fewer than 550,000 distinct CDR3 sequences, about an eighth appearing once. This chain links TRBV20-1 with TRBJ2-5; 8 bases line up with TRBD1. This specimen was PBMCs, mostly from graft donor cells, taken 180 days after TCRalphabeta/CD19-depleted stem cell transplant. The source of this sequence is a female patient aged 2 to 10 who had a stem cell transplant for aplastic anemia, so the T cells may come from the graft donor. CDR3 in amino acids: CSARRQGPETQYF. For the CDR3, the DNA is TGCAGTGCTAGAAGACAGGGGCCCGAGACCCAGTACTTC.